A selection of T cell receptor beta chains follows, all from one sample in a study of technical replicates of blood from a handful of donors. Using immunoSEQ multiplex PCR, the repertoire was profiled, and TCRdb retains in-frame clones only, with some absent. The sample contains about 80,000 clones, 96% of which appear only once. Sequencing used T cells isolated from PBMCs. The receptors originated from a human donor in good health. The CDR3 runs from the conserved cysteine through the conserved F or W. D genes are given only for firm matches. Clone size is stated in some rows and not others, as once, few, many or a class when expanded.

- | - | TRBJ2-3 | TRBV5-4 | CASSLEQPGDTQYF | TGTGCCAGCAGCTTGGAACAGCCAGGGGATACGCAGTATTTT
- | - | TRBJ1-1 | TRBV27 | CASRQQGLNTEAFF | TGTGCCAGCAGACAACAGGGTCTGAACACTGAAGCTTTCTTT
- | - | TRBJ2-7 | TRBV20-1 | CSAHYEQYF | TGCAGTGCTCATTACGAGCAGTACTTC
- | - | TRBJ2-5 | TRBV27 | CASSSSRVETQYF | TGTGCCAGCAGTTCCTCTAGAGTCGAGACCCAGTACTTC
TRBD1 | - | TRBJ1-4 | TRBV4-3 | CASSQDVIQGREKLFF | TGCGCCAGCAGCCAAGATGTGATACAGGGGAGGGAAAAACTGTTTTTT
- | - | TRBJ1-1 | TRBV28 | CASSLWGRGYTEAFF | TGTGCCAGCAGTTTATGGGGCAGGGGATACACTGAAGCTTTCTTT
- | - | TRBJ2-5 | TRBV19 | CASSIQGGGETQYF | TGTGCCAGTAGTATTCAAGGGGGTGGCGAGACCCAGTACTTC
TRBD1 | - | TRBJ2-1 | TRBV29-1 | CSVDWTGGPYNEQFF | TGCAGCGTTGATTGGACAGGGGGACCCTACAATGAGCAGTTCTTC
- | - | TRBJ2-7 | TRBV18 | CASSPPKLAQGYEQYF | TGTGCCAGCTCACCACCGAAATTAGCTCAGGGCTACGAGCAGTACTTC
- | - | TRBJ2-7 | TRBV21-1 | CASSYLRDRHYEQYF | TGTGCCAGCAGCTACTTGAGGGACAGGCATTACGAGCAGTACTTC
TRBD1 | - | TRBJ1-1 | TRBV28 | CASSDWTGHTEAFF | TGTGCCAGCAGTGATTGGACAGGGCACACTGAAGCTTTCTTT
- | - | TRBJ1-2 | TRBV19 | CASFGIGEGYGYTF | TGTGCCAGTTTCGGGATTGGGGAGGGCTATGGCTACACCTTC
- | - | TRBJ2-7 | TRBV5-5 | CASIPGGTVLYEQYF | TGTGCCAGCATCCCGGGGGGGACAGTGCTCTACGAGCAGTACTTC
- | - | TRBJ1-3 | TRBV7-6 | CASSLGGPRGPIYF | TGTGCCAGCAGCTTAGGAGGCCCCAGGGGACCTATATATTTT
- | - | TRBJ2-7 | TRBV5-5 | CASSSITGSYEQYF | TGTGCCAGCAGCTCCATAACAGGCTCCTACGAGCAGTACTTC
TRBD1 | - | TRBJ1-2 | TRBV4-3 | CASSQVPGQGNYGYTF | TGCGCCAGCAGCCAAGTCCCGGGACAGGGTAACTATGGCTACACCTTC
TRBD2 | - | TRBJ2-7 | TRBV10-3 | CATGTSGSNEQYF | TGTGCCACCGGGACTAGCGGGAGTAACGAGCAGTACTTC
- | - | TRBJ2-2 | TRBV15 | CATRPDTGELFF | TGTGCCACCAGACCGGACACCGGGGAGCTGTTTTTT
TRBD1 | - | TRBJ1-5 | TRBV7-8 | CASSLGGTVNQPQHF | TGTGCCAGCAGCTTAGGTGGGACAGTAAATCAGCCCCAGCATTTT
- | few | TRBJ1-5 | TRBV6-6 | CASSSLAGATNQPQHF | TGTGCCAGCAGTTCCCTGGCAGGGGCGACCAATCAGCCCCAGCATTTT
- | - | TRBJ1-1 | TRBV2 | CASSEQGGNTEAFF | TGTGCCAGCAGTGAACAGGGAGGGAACACTGAAGCTTTCTTT
TRBD1 | few | TRBJ1-5 | TRBV4-3 | CASSQGQGTSQPQHF | TGCGCCAGCAGCCAAGGACAGGGGACGAGCCAGCCCCAGCATTTT
- | - | TRBJ2-7 | TRBV5-4 | CASSNWTWQVSYEQYF | TGTGCCAGCAGCAACTGGACTTGGCAGGTCTCCTACGAGCAGTACTTC
- | once | TRBJ1-1 | TRBV7-9 | CASSLANWGGTEAFF | TGTGCCAGCAGCTTAGCAAATTGGGGAGGGACTGAAGCTTTCTTT
- | - | TRBJ2-7 | TRBV5-1 | CASSLGKAAYEQYF | TGCGCCAGCAGCTTGGGGAAGGCGGCCTACGAGCAGTACTTC
TRBD1 | few | TRBJ1-2 | TRBV5-1 | CASSLGTGGVYGYTF | TGCGCCAGCAGCTTAGGGACAGGGGGCGTTTATGGCTACACCTTC